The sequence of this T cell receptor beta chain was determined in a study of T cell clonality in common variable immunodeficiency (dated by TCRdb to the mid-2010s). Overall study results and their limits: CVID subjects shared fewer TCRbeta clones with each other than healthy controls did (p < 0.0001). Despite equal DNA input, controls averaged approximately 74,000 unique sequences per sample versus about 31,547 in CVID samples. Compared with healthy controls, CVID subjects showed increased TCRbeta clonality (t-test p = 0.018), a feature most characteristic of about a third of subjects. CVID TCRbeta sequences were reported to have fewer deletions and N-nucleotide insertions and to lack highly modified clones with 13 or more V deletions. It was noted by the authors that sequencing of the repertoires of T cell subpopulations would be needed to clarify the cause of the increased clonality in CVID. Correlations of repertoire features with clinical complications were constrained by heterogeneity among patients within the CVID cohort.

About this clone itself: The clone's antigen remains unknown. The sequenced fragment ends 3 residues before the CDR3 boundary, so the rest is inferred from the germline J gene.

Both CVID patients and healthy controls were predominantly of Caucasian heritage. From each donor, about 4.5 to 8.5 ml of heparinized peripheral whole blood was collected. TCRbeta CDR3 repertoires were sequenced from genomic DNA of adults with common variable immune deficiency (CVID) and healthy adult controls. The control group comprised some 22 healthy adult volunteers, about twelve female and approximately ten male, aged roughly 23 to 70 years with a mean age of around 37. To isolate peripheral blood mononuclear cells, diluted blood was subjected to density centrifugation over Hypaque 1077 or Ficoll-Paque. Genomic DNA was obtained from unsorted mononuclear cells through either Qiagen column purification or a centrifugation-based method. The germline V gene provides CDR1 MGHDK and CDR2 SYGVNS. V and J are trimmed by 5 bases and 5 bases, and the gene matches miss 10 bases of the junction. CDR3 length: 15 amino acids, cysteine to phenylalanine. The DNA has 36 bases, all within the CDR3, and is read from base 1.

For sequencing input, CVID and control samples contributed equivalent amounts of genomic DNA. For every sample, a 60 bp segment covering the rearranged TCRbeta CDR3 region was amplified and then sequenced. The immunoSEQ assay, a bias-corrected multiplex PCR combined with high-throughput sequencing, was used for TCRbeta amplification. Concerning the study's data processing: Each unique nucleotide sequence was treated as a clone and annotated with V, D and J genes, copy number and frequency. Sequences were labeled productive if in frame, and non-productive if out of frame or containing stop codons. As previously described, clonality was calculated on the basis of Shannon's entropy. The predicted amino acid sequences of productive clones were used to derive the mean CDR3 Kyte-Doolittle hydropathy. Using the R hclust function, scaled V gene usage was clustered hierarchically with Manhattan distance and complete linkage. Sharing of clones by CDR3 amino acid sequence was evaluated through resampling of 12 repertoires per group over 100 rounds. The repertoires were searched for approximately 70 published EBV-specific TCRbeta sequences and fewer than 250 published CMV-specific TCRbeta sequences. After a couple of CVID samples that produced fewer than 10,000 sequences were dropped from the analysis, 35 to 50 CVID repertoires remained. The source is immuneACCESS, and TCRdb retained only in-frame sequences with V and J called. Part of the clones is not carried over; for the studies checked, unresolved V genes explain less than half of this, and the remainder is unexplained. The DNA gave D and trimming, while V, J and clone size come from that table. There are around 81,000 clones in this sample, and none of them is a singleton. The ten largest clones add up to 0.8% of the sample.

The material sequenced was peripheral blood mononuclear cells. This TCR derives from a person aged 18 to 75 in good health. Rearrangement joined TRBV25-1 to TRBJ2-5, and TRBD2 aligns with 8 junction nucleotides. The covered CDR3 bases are TGTGCCAGCAGTCTTCCGGGAGGGGTAGGGGAGACC. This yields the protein CASSLPGGVGET. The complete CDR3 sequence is CASSLPGGVGETQYF.